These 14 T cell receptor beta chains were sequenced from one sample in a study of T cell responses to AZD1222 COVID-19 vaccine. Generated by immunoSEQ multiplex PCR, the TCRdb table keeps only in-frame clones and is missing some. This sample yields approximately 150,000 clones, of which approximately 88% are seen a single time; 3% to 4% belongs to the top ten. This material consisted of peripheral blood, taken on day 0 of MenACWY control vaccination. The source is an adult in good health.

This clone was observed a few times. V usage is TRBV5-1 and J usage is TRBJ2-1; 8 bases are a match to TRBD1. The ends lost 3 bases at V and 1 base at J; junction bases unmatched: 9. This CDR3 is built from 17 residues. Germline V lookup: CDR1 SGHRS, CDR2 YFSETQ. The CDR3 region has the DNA TGCGCCAGCAGCTGGGGCCTGGGACAGGCATCCTACAATGAGCAGTTCTTC. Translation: CASSWGLGQASYNEQFF.

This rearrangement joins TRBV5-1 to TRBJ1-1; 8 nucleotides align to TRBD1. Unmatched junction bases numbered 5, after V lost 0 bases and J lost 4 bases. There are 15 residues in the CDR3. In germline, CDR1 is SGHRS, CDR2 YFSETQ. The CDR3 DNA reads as TGCGCCAGCAGCTTGGGCGGACAGGGTTTCACTGAAGCTTTCTTT. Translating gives CASSLGGQGFTEAFF.

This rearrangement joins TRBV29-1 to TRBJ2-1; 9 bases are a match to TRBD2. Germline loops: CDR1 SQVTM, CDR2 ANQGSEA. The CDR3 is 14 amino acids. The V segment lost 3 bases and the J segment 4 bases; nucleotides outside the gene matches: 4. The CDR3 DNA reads TGCAGCGTTGACCTAGCGGGAAAATACAATGAGCAGTTCTTC. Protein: CSVDLAGKYNEQFF.

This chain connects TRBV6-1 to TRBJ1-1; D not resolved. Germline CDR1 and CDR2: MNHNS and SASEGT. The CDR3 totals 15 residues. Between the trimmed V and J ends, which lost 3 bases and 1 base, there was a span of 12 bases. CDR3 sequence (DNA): TGTGCCAGCAGTGACCGACAAAGAGGGAACACTGAAGCTTTCTTT. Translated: CASSDRQRGNTEAFF.

The CDR3 protein is CASRRTDPNQPQHF. The CDR3 coding sequence is TGTGCCAGCAGAAGGACAGACCCAAATCAGCCCCAGCATTTT. The chain couples TRBV2 to TRBJ1-5; possibly TRBD1 for D (6 bases). Germline V gives CDR1 SNHLY, CDR2 FYNNEI. V lost 6 bases, J lost 4 bases, and 13 bases lay in between. The CDR3 totals 14 residues.

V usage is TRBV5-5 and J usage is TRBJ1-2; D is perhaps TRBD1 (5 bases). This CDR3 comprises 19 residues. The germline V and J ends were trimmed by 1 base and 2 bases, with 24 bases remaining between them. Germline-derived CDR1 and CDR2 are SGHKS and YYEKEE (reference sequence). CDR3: CASSLTVGAGAPTNYGYTF. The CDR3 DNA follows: TGTGCCAGCAGCTTGACGGTCGGGGCTGGGGCCCCAACGAACTATGGCTACACCTTC. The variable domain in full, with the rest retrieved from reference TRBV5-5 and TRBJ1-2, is DAGVTQSPTHLIKTRGQQVTLRCSPISGHKSVSWYQQVLGQGPQFIFQYYEKEERGRGNFPDRFSARQFPNYSSELNVNALLLGDSALYLCASSLTVGAGAPTNYGYTFGSGTRLTVV.

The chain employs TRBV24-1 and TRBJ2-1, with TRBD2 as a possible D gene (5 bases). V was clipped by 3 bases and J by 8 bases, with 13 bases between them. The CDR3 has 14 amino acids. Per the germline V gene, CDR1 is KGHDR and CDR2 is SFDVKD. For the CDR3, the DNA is TGTGCCACCAGTGATCGGACGGACTCCCATGAGCAGTTCTTC. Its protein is CATSDRTDSHEQFF.

The chain's CDR3 is CASSLGQGANTGELFF. The DNA of the CDR3 is TGTGCCAGCAGCTTGGGCCAGGGGGCGAACACCGGGGAGCTGTTTTTT. This sequence joins TRBV5-4 and TRBJ2-2, with 7 bases lining up with TRBD1. Germline lookup yields CDR1 SGHNT and CDR2 YYREEE (reference sequence). The V segment lost 0 bases and the J segment 0 bases; nucleotides outside the gene matches: 2. CDR3 length equals 16 residues.

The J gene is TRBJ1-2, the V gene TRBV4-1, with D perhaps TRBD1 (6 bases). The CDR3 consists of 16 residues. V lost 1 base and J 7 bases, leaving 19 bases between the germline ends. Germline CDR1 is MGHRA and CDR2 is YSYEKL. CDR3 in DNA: TGCGCCAGCAGCCAAGGGCGGGGCGGGGGGCGATTTGGCTACACCTTC. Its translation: CASSQGRGGGRFGYTF.

The CDR3: CASSSLRSSGANVLTF. CDR3 DNA sequence: TGTGCCAGCAGCTCTTTAAGAAGCTCTGGGGCCAACGTCCTGACTTTC. V and J are TRBV5-6 and TRBJ2-6; D unclear. Trimming removed 3 bases from V and 0 bases from J, with 10 bases in between. Germline CDR1 reads SGHDT; CDR2 reads YYEEEE. The CDR3 runs 16 residues.

The CDR3 spells CASSTDPFSGNTIYF. The DNA for the CDR3 is TGTGCCAGCAGCACGGACCCTTTCTCTGGAAACACCATATATTTT. The V gene is TRBV9, the J gene TRBJ1-3; D remains ambiguous. In germline, CDR1 is SGDLS, CDR2 YYNGEE. With 4 bases removed from V and 0 bases from J, the gap between germline ends came to 11 bases. The CDR3 is made up of 15 amino acids.

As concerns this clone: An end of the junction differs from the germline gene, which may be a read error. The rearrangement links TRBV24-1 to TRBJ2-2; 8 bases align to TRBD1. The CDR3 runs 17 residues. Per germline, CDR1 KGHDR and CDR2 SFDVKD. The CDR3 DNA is TGTGTCACCAGTGACCGCAGGGGGCGGGCGAACACCGGGGAGCTGTTTTTT. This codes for CVTSDRRGRANTGELFF.

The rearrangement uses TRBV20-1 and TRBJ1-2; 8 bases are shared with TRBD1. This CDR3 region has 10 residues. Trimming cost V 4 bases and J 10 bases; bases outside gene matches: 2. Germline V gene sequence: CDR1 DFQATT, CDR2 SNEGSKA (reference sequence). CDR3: CSAKTGVYTF. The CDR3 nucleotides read TGCAGTGCTAAGACAGGGGTCTACACCTTC.

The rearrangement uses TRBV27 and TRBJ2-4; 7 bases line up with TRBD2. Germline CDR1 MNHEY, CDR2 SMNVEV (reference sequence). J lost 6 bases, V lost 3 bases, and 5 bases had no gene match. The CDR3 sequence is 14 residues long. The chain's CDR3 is CASSFSGGGNIQYF. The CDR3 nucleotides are TGTGCCAGCAGTTTTAGTGGGGGGGGAAACATTCAGTACTTC.